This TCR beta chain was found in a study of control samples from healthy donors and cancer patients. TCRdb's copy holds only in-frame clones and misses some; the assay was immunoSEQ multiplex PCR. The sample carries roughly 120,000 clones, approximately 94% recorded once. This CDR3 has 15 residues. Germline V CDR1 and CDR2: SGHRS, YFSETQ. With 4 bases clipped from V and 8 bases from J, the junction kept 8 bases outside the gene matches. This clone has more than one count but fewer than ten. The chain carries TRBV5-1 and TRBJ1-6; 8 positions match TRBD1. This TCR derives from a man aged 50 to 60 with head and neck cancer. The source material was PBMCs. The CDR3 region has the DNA TGCGCCAGCAGCCTCTTGGACAGGGTGTATTCACCCCTCCACTTT. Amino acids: CASSLLDRVYSPLHF.